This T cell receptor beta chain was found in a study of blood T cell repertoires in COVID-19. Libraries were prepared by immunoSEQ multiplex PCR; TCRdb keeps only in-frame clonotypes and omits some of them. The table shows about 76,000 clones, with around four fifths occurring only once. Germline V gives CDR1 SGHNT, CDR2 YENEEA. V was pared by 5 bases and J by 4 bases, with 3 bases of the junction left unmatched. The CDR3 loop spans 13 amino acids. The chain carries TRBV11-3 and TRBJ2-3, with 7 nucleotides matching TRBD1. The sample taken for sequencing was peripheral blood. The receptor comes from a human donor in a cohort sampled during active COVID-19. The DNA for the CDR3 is TGTGCCAGCAGCGAAGGGGGCTCAGATACGCAGTATTTT. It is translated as CASSEGGSDTQYF.